These 22 T cell receptor beta chains originate from one sample sequenced in a study of control samples from healthy donors and cancer patients. TCRdb keeps only in-frame clones here, not all; method: immunoSEQ multiplex PCR. The table includes roughly 20,000 clones, approximately 80% detected once. The sequenced material came from PBMCs. These receptors were collected from a man aged 80 or over with head and neck cancer.

The chain carries TRBV14 and TRBJ2-7, with D perhaps TRBD1 or TRBD2 (5 bases each). Trimming left V 0 bases short and J 3 bases short, with 9 bases between. Germline CDR1 and CDR2: SGHDN and FVKESK. This CDR3 spans 14 amino acids. CDR3 residues: CASSQDVGDYEQYF. CDR3 sequence (DNA): TGTGCCAGCAGCCAAGATGTGGGGGACTACGAGCAGTACTTC.

This clone was detected only once. The chain has TRBV5-1 and TRBJ2-1; 9 positions match TRBD2. J was trimmed by 4 bases and V by 1 base; bases with no gene match: 6. The CDR3 sequence is 16 residues long. Germline lookup yields CDR1 SGHRS and CDR2 YFSETQ. CDR3 amino acids: CASSLTRLAEYNEQFF. In DNA form, the CDR3 reads TGCGCCAGCAGCTTGACCAGACTAGCGGAATACAATGAGCAGTTCTTC. Based on the CDR3 plus reference TRBV5-1 and TRBJ2-1, the full variable domain is KAGVTQTPRYLIKTRGQQVTLSCSPISGHRSVSWYQQTPGQGLQFLFEYFSETQRNKGNFPGRFSGRQFSNSRSEMNVSTLELGDSALYLCASSLTRLAEYNEQFFGPGTRLTVL.

The chain couples TRBV27 to TRBJ2-7; D might be TRBD1 (5 bases). V shed 5 bases and J shed 3 bases, with 11 bases lying between them. The length of the CDR3 is 13 residues. The germline gives CDR1 MNHEY, CDR2 SMNVEV (reference sequence). The CDR3 sequence: CASSPNQGYEQYF. CDR3 sequence (DNA): TGTGCCAGCAGTCCGAATCAGGGCTACGAGCAGTACTTC.

This chain links TRBV7-9 with TRBJ2-5; 7 bases fit TRBD1. Looked up from germline, CDR1 is SEHNR and CDR2 is FQNEAQ (reference sequence). The CDR3 is 13 amino acids. With 5 bases clipped from V and 1 base from J, the junction kept 1 base outside the gene matches. Here the CDR3 reads CASSRTGQETQYF. Here the CDR3 DNA reads TGTGCCAGCAGCCGGACAGGCCAAGAGACCCAGTACTTC.

The chain uses TRBV13 and TRBJ2-5, with D uncertain. V was trimmed by 1 base and J by 0 bases, leaving 6 bases between them. There are 14 residues in the CDR3. Germline CDR1 and CDR2: PRHDT and FYEKMQ (reference sequence). CDR3 sequence reads: CASSLARDQETQYF. The CDR3 coding sequence is TGTGCCAGCAGCTTAGCCCGGGACCAAGAGACCCAGTACTTC.

Here the CDR3 reads CSVEFQEGSSGNTIYF. The CDR3 DNA sequence: TGCAGCGTTGAATTTCAGGAGGGAAGCTCTGGAAACACCATATATTTT. V usage is TRBV29-1 and J usage is TRBJ1-3; D is unclear. Deletions cut 2 bases from V and 0 bases from J, with 14 bases between. Germline CDR1 reads SQVTM; CDR2 reads ANQGSEA. The CDR3 is 16 residues long.

The chain couples TRBV4-2 to TRBJ2-1, with 10 positions matching TRBD1. Trimming cost V 4 bases and J 7 bases; bases outside gene matches: 10. Germline V gene data show CDR1 as LGHNA and CDR2 as YNFKEQ. This CDR3 contains 16 residues. The CDR3 nucleotides are TGTGCCAGCAGCCTCTCTGGGACAGGGGCAAGGAATGAGCAGTTCTTC. Residues: CASSLSGTGARNEQFF.

This chain joins TRBV29-1 and TRBJ1-2, with D possibly being TRBD1 (5 bases). Trimming removed 3 bases at V and 8 bases at J, with 7 bases between. The CDR3 totals 10 residues. Germline CDR1 is SQVTM and CDR2 is ANQGSEA. Here the CDR3 reads CSVDEGGYTF. The CDR3 nucleotides are TGCAGCGTTGACGAGGGGGGCTACACCTTC.

The CDR3 DNA follows: TGTGCCAGCAGCTTGGGAGACAGGGGGCTACTAGCCTACGAGCAGTACTTC. Protein sequence: CASSLGDRGLLAYEQYF. The chain carries TRBV5-6 and TRBJ2-7; the match to TRBD1 covers 10 bases. The CDR3 runs 17 residues. Germline V gives CDR1 SGHDT, CDR2 YYEEEE. The V segment lost 0 bases and the J segment 2 bases; nucleotides outside the gene matches: 8.

This chain joins TRBV4-1 and TRBJ1-1; D not certain. CDR3 length: 13 residues. Germline CDR1 is MGHRA and CDR2 is YSYEKL. Trimming stripped 1 base from V and 2 bases from J, with 5 bases between. The CDR3 DNA reads TGCGCCAGCAGCCAAGGATCTAACACTGAAGCTTTCTTT. Protein product: CASSQGSNTEAFF.

This clone has more than one count but fewer than ten. The chain recombines TRBV2 with TRBJ1-1, with no clear D. The germline CDR1 and CDR2 sequences are SNHLY and FYNNEI. The ends were cut back, 6 bases at V and 0 bases at J, with 11 bases in the middle. The CDR3 runs to 14 residues. The CDR3 here is CASRAGRLNTEAFF. The CDR3 nucleotides are TGTGCCAGCAGGGCAGGAAGGTTGAACACTGAAGCTTTCTTT.

This clone showed up just a few times. The V call is TRBV12-3 or TRBV12-4, the J call TRBJ1-2; tentatively, D is TRBD1 (5 bases). This CDR3 is 13 amino acids long. The V and J ends lost 6 bases and 8 bases respectively, with 16 bases between them. In DNA form, the CDR3 reads TGTGCCAGCAGCAGGGACCGCTACAGGGGCTACACCTTC. It yields the protein CASSRDRYRGYTF.

A single count supports this clone. V gene TRBV11-2 combines with J gene TRBJ1-1; no reliable D call. CDR3 length: 13 residues. V lost 2 bases and J lost 1, with 5 bases in between. Germline V gene lookup returns CDR1 SGHAT and CDR2 FQNNGV. The CDR3 nucleotides are TGTGCCAGCAGCTTACAAGCGAACACTGAAGCTTTCTTT. Protein sequence: CASSLQANTEAFF.

V is TRBV28 and J is TRBJ1-1; D is unclear. Trimming pared 3 bases from V and 7 bases from J, leaving 9 bases between. Per the germline V gene, CDR1 is MDHEN and CDR2 is SYDVKM. The CDR3 contains 12 residues. The CDR3 is CASSFLFGEAFF. DNA of the CDR3: TGTGCCAGCAGTTTCCTTTTTGGTGAAGCTTTCTTT.

The chain carries TRBV10-2 and TRBJ1-1; 9 bases map to TRBD1. From germline, CDR1 is WSHSY and CDR2 SAAADI. This CDR3 is 16 amino acids long. The V and J ends lost 6 bases and 4 bases, in that order; junction bases with no gene match: 12. The CDR3 protein is CASSRGTGYRSTEAFF. In nucleotides, the CDR3 is TGCGCCAGCAGCCGCGGGACAGGGTATCGTAGCACTGAAGCTTTCTTT.

The rearrangement links TRBV7-9 to TRBJ2-3, with D unresolved. The germline gives CDR1 SEHNR, CDR2 FQNEAQ (reference sequence). V gave up 5 bases and J gave up 7 bases, with 10 bases separating them. CDR3 size: 12 residues. The CDR3 spells CASSPTPYTQYF. DNA for the CDR3: TGTGCCAGCAGCCCAACTCCGTATACGCAGTATTTT. The entire variable domain, with the rest obtained from reference TRBV7-9 and TRBJ2-3, is as follows: DTGVSQNPRHKITKRGQNVTFRCDPISEHNRLYWYRQTLGQGPEFLTYFQNEAQLEKSRLLSDRFSAERPKGSFSTLEIQRTEQGDSAMYLCASSPTPYTQYFGPGTRLTVL.

The V and J genes are TRBV25-1 and TRBJ1-5; D gene ambiguous. V lost 2 bases and J lost 3, with 8 bases in between. Germline CDR1 is MGHDK and CDR2 is SYGVNS. This CDR3 is built from 14 residues. The CDR3 is CASSEEVVNQPQHF. The CDR3 DNA is TGTGCCAGCAGTGAAGAGGTCGTCAATCAGCCCCAGCATTTT.

The chain has TRBV6-5 and TRBJ1-4; D uncertain. The CDR3 is 15 residues long. Between the trimmed V and J ends, which lost 0 bases and 6 bases, there was a span of 11 bases. From germline, CDR1 is MNHEY and CDR2 SVGAGI. The CDR3 DNA reads as TGTGCCAGCAGTTACTCCGGAGGCGGGGATGAAAAACTGTTTTTT. Residues: CASSYSGGGDEKLFF.

This chain joins TRBV12-5 and TRBJ2-3, with D tentatively TRBD1 (6 bases). The CDR3 is 14 amino acids. The V end was cut by 5 bases, the J end by 6 bases, with 15 bases between. Germline-derived CDR1 and CDR2 are LGHNT and FRNRAP. The CDR3 sequence: CASGPGQTDDTQYF. Written as DNA, the CDR3 is TGTGCTAGTGGTCCCGGACAGACGGACGATACGCAGTATTTT.

This clone turned up a few times. This rearrangement joins TRBV9 to TRBJ1-4; TRBD1 agrees at 8 bases. CDR1 and CDR2 from the germline V gene are SGDLS and YYNGEE. The length of the CDR3 is 15 residues. The J segment lost 10 bases and the V segment lost 3 bases, leaving 11 bases of the junction unmatched. The CDR3 spells CASSDTGGDGGKLFF. CDR3 sequence (DNA): TGTGCCAGCAGCGACACAGGGGGAGACGGTGGAAAACTGTTTTTT.

The chain links TRBV14 to TRBJ2-7, with D possibly matching TRBD1 (6 bases). This CDR3 spans 14 amino acids. Deletions cut 4 bases from V and 5 bases from J, with 15 bases between. Germline V CDR1 and CDR2: SGHDN, FVKESK. The CDR3 region is CASSPTGLVHEQYF. The CDR3 DNA reads TGTGCCAGCAGCCCAACAGGGTTGGTCCACGAGCAGTACTTC.

For the CDR3, the DNA is TGTGCCACCAGCAGAGATAACCAGGGCTCCGGGGAGCAGTACTTC. This encodes CATSRDNQGSGEQYF. This chain joins TRBV15 and TRBJ2-7, with D possibly TRBD1 on 5 matching bases. V dropped 0 bases and J dropped 7 bases, with 16 bases sitting between them. CDR3 length: 15 residues. CDR1 is LNHNV and CDR2 is YYDKDF in the germline V gene (reference sequence).